The clone carrying this TCR beta chain was recorded only once. The CDR3 totals 16 residues. Deletions cut 2 bases from V and 6 bases from J, with 19 bases between. The germline gives CDR1 MNHEY, CDR2 SVGAGI. The record originates from a study of cytomegalovirus exposure and HLA in healthy donors. TCRdb keeps only in-frame clones here, not all; method: immunoSEQ multiplex PCR. Of about 160,000 clones in the sample, 95% to 96% were seen once. The TCR sequence derives from a young woman in good health and CMV-seronegative. The sequenced sample was PBMCs. The chain has TRBV6-5 and TRBJ1-1; D remains unclear. The CDR3 DNA sequence: TGTGCCAGCAGTTACCTGCCGGGGTTTAGGAGGCCTGAAGCTTTCTTT. Its protein product is CASSYLPGFRRPEAFF.